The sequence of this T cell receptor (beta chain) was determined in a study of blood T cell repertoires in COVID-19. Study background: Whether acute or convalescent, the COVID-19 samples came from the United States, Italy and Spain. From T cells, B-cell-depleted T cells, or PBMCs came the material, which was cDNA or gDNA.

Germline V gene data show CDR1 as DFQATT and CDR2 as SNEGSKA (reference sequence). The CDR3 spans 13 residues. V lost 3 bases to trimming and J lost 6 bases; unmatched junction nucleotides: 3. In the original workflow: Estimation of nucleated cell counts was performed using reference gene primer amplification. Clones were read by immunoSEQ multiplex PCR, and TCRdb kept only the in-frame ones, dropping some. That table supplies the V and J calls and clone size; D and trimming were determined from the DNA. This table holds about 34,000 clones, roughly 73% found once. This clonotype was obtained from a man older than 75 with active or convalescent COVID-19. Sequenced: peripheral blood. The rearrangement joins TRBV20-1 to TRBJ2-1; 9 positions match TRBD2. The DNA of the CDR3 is TGCAGTGCTAGTGGGACTAGCCCCAATGAGCAGTTCTTC. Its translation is CSASGTSPNEQFF.